Described below is a single T cell receptor (beta chain) sequence and its context. This specimen comes from a study of identical twins. TCRdb fed the 5' RACE reads into MiXCR, producing one record per CDR3 protein. The data contain 1.5 million to 2 million distinct CDR3 sequences, under 35% of them singletons. The specimen was cord blood. The origin of this receptor is a newborn girl in good health.

The CDR3 sequence is CASSLRITNEQFF. For the CDR3, the DNA is TGTGCCAGCAGCCTCAGGATTACGAATGAGCAGTTCTTC. The V call is TRBV11-2, the J call TRBJ2-1; D gene ambiguous. Germline assignment: CDR1 SGHAT and CDR2 FQNNGV. The CDR3 has 13 residues. V dropped 5 bases and J dropped 7 bases, with 12 bases sitting between them.